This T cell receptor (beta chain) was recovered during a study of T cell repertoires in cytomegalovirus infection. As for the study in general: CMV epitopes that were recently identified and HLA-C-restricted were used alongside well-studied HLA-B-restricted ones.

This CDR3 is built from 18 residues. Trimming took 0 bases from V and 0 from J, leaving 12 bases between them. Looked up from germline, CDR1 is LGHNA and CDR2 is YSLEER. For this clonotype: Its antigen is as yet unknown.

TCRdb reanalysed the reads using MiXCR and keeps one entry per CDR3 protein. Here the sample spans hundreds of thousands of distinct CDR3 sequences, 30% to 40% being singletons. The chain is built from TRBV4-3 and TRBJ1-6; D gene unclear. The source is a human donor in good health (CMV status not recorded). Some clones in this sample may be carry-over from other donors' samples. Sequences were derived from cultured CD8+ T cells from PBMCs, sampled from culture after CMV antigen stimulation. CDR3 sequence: CASSQDLGYSSYNSPLHF. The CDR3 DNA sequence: TGCGCCAGCAGCCAAGATTTAGGGTATAGCTCCTATAATTCACCCCTCCACTTT.